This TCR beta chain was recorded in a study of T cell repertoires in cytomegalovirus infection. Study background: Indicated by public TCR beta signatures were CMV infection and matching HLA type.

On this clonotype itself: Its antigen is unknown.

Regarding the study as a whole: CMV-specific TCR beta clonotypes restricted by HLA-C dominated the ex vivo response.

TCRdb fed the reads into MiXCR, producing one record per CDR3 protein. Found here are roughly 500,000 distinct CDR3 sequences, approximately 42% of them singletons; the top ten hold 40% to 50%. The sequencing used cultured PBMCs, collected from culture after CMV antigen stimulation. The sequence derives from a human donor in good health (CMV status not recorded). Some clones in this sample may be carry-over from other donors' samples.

CDR3 DNA: TGTGCCAGCAGCTTAGTCGGACAGGGAACCGCTTTCTTT. Protein sequence: CASSLVGQGTAFF. The gene calls are TRBV7-9 and TRBJ1-1, with 8 bases matching TRBD1. Unmatched junction bases numbered 6, after V lost 1 base and J lost 11 bases. Germline V gene data show CDR1 as SEHNR and CDR2 as FQNEAQ (reference sequence). The CDR3 extends over 13 amino acids.